This TCR beta chain was captured in a study of blood T cells in healthy people across ages. Combining a sample-barcoded 5' primer with a J-beta primer mix, a second PCR ran for 7 to 11 cycles. The template-switch adaptor, which had 12 random nucleotides, put a tag on each cDNA molecule. Using its own MiXCR run on the 5' RACE reads, TCRdb lists one record per CDR3 protein. Of about 1.4 million distinct CDR3 sequences listed, 59% are singletons. The authors drew about 10 milliliters of peripheral blood from each donor. Material: blood. The clonotype was recovered from a man aged 18 to 29 in good health.

The CDR3 loop reads CASSLTQDGYNEQFF. Here the CDR3 DNA reads TGTGCCAGCAGTTTAACACAGGACGGTTACAATGAGCAGTTCTTC. V usage is TRBV12-3 or TRBV12-4 and J usage is TRBJ2-1, with D possibly TRBD1 on 5 matching bases. The CDR3 totals 15 residues. V was cut by 2 bases and J by 4 bases, with 12 bases left in between.